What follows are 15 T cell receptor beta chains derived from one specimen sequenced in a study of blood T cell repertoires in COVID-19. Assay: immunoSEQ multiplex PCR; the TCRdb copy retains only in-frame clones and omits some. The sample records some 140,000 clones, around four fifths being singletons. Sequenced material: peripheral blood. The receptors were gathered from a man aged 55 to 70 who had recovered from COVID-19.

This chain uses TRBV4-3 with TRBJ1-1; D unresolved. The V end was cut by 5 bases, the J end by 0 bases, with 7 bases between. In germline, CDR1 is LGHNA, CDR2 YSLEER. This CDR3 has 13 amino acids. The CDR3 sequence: CASSAQMNTEAFF. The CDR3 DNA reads TGCGCCAGCAGCGCACAGATGAACACTGAAGCTTTCTTT.

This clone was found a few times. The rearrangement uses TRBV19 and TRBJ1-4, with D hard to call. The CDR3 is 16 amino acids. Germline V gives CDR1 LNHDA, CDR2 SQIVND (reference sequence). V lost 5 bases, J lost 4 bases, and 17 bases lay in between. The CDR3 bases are TGTGCCAGTAGTCCCGCACCGGGAGGTATTAATGAAAAACTGTTTTTT. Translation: CASSPAPGGINEKLFF. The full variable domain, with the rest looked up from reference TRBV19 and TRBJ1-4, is DGGITQSPKYLFRKEGQNVTLSCEQNLNHDAMYWYRQDPGQGLRLIYYSQIVNDFQKGDIAEGYSVSREKKESFPLTVTSAQKNPTAFYLCASSPAPGGINEKLFFGSGTQLSVL.

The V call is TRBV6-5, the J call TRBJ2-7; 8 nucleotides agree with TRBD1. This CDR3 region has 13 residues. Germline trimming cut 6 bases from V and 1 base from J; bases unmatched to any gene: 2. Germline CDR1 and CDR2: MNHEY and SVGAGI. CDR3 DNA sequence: TGTGCCAGCAGAAGGACAGGGTCCTACGAGCAGTACTTC. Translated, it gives CASRRTGSYEQYF.

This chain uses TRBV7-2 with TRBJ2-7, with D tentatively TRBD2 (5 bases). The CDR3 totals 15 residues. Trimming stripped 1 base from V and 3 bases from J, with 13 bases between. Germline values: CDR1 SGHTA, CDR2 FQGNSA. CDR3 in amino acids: CASSLGTGTGYEQYF. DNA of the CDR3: TGTGCCAGCAGCTTAGGTACGGGAACGGGCTACGAGCAGTACTTC.

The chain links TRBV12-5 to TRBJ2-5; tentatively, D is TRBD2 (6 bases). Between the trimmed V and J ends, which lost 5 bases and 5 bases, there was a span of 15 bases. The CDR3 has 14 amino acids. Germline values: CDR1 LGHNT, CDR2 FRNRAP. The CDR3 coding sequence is TGTGCTAGTGGTCCGGGACTGCTGGGGGAGACCCAGTACTTC. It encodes CASGPGLLGETQYF.

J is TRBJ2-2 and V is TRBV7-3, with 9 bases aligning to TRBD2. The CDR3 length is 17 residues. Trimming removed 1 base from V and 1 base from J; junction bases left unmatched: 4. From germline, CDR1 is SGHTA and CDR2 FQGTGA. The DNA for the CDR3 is TGTGCCAGCAGCTTAAGGGCGACTAGCGGGAACACCGGGGAGCTGTTTTTT. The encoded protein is CASSLRATSGNTGELFF.

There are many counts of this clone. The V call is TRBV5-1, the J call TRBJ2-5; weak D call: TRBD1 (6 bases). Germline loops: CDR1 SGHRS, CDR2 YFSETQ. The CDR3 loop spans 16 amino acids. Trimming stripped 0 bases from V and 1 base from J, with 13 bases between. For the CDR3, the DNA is TGCGCCAGCAGCTTGGCCCCTAGACAGGTCCAAGAGACCCAGTACTTC. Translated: CASSLAPRQVQETQYF.

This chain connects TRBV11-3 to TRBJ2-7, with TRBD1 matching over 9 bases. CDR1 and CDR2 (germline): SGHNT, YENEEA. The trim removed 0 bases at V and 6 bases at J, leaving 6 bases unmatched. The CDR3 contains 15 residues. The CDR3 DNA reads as TGTGCCAGCAGCTTAGATTCGGGACAGGGTATCGAGCAGTACTTC. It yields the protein CASSLDSGQGIEQYF. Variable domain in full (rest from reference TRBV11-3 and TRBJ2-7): EAGVVQSPRYKIIEKKQPVAFWCNPISGHNTLYWYLQNLGQGPELLIRYENEEAVDDSQLPKDRFSAERLKGVDSTLKIQPAELGDSAVYLCASSLDSGQGIEQYFGPGTRLTVT.

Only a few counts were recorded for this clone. The CDR3 reads CASSFLGQSDEQYF. In DNA, the CDR3 is TGTGCCAGCAGCTTCCTCGGACAGTCCGACGAGCAGTACTTC. This sequence joins TRBV7-9 and TRBJ2-7; TRBD1 might be the D (6 bases). The CDR3 extends over 14 amino acids. V lost 3 bases and J 5 bases, leaving 14 bases between the germline ends. The germline gives CDR1 SEHNR, CDR2 FQNEAQ (reference sequence).

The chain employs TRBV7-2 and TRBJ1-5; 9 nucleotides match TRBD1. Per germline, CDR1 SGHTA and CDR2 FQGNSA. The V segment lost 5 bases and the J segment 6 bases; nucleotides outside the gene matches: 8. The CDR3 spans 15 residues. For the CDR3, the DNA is TGTGCCAGCAGCCCCCGGACAGGGGAGGGTCAGCCCCAGCATTTT. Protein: CASSPRTGEGQPQHF.

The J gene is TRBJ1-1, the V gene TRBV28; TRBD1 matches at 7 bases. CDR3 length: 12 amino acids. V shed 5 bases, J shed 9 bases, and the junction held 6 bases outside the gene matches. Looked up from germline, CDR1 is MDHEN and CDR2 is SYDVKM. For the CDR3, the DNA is TGTGCCAGCAGTGACCCGGGACAGCAAGCTTTCTTT. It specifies CASSDPGQQAFF.

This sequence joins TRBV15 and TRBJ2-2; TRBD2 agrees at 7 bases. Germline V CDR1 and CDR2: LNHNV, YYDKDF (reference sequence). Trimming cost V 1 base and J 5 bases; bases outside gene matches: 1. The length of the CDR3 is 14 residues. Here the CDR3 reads CATSRVGGTGELFF. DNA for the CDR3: TGTGCCACCAGCAGAGTCGGGGGGACCGGGGAGCTGTTTTTT.

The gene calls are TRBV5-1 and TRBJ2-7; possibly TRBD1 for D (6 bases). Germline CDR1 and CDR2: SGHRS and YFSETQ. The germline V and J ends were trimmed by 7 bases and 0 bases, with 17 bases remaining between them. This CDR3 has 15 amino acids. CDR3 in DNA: TGCGCCAGCTCTCCACACCGGGACATCTCCTACGAGCAGTACTTC. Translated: CASSPHRDISYEQYF.

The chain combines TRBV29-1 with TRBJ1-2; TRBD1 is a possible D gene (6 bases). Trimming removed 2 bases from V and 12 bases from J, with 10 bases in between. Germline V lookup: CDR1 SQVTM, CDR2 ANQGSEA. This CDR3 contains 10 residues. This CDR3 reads CSVESWGHTF. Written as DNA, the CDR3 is TGCAGCGTTGAATCTTGGGGGCACACCTTC.

The CDR3 is CASSLVRVAGNTIYF. CDR3 DNA: TGTGCCAGCAGCTTAGTGCGGGTAGCCGGAAACACCATATATTTT. The J gene is TRBJ1-3, the V gene TRBV7-2; no firm D call. In germline, CDR1 is SGHTA, CDR2 FQGNSA. There are 15 residues in the CDR3. V lost 1 base to trimming and J lost 4 bases, with 11 bases between them.